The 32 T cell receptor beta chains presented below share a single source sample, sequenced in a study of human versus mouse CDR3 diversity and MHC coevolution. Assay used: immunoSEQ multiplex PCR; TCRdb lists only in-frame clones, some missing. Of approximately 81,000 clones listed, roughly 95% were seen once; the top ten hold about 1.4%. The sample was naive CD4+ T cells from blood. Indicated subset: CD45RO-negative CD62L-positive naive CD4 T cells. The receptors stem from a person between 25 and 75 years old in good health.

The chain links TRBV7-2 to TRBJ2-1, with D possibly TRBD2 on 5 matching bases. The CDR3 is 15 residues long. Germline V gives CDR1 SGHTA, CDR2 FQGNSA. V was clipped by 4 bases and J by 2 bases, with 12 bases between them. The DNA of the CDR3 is TGTGCCAGCAGCTCTAGTCCGGGAACCTACAATGAGCAGTTCTTC. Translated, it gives CASSSSPGTYNEQFF.

The CDR3 loop is CASSQVGGGGSYNEQFF. DNA of the CDR3: TGTGCCAGCAGCCAAGTCGGCGGAGGCGGCTCCTACAATGAGCAGTTCTTC. The chain combines TRBV4-2 with TRBJ2-1, with a tentative D call TRBD2 (5 bases). V was clipped by 1 base and J by 0 bases, with 13 bases between them. This CDR3 has 17 amino acids. Germline V lookup: CDR1 LGHNA, CDR2 YNFKEQ.

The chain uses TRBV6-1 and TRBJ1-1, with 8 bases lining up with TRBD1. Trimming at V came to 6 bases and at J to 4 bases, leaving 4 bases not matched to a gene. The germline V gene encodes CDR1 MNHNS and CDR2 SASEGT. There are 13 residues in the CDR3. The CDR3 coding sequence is TGTGCCAGCAGGGCAGGGGGCATCACTGAAGCTTTCTTT. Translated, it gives CASRAGGITEAFF.

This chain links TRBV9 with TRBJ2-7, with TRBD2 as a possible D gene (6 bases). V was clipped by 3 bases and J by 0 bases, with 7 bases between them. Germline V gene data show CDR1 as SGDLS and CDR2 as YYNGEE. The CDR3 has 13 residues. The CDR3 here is CASSGGISYEQYF. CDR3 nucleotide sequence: TGTGCCAGCAGCGGCGGGATCTCCTACGAGCAGTACTTC.

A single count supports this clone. The chain's CDR3 is CALRGGTEAFF. The CDR3 DNA reads as TGTGCCCTGAGGGGAGGTACTGAAGCTTTCTTT. V is TRBV6-5 and J is TRBJ1-1; tentative D call: TRBD1 (5 bases). Germline V gives CDR1 MNHEY, CDR2 SVGAGI. There are 11 residues in the CDR3. V gave up 11 bases and J gave up 5 bases, with 12 bases separating them.

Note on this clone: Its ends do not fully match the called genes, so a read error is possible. The CDR3 protein is CASSPPATGGNEQYF. The CDR3 DNA is TGTGCCAGTTCACCACCGGCGACAGGGGGCAACGAGCAGTACTTC. The chain links TRBV18 to TRBJ2-5; 10 bases match TRBD1. The DNA end favors TRBJ2-7, so the J call may be wrong. In germline, CDR1 is KGHSH, CDR2 LQKENI. The CDR3 consists of 15 residues.

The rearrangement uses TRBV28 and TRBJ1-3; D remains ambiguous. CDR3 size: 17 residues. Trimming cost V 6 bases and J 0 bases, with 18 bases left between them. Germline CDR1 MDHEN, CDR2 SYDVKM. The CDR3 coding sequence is TGTGCCAGCAGCCCGCCTCCCGGAGTAATCTCTGGAAACACCATATATTTT. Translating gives CASSPPPGVISGNTIYF.

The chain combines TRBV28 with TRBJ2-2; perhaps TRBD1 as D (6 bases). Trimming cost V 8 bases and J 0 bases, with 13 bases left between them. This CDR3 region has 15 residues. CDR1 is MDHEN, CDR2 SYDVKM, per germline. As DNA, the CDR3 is TGTGCCAGCGGAACCGGGACACCGAACACCGGGGAGCTGTTTTTT. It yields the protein CASGTGTPNTGELFF. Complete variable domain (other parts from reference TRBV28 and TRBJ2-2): DVKVTQSSRYLVKRTGEKVFLECVQDMDHENMFWYRQDPGLGLRLIYFSYDVKMKEKGDIPEGYSVSREKKERFSLILESASTNQTSMYLCASGTGTPNTGELFFGEGSRLTVL.

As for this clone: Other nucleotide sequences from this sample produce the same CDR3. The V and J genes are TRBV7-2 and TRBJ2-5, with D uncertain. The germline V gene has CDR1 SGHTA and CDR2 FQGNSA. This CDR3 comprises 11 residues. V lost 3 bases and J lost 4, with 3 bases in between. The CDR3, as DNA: TGTGCCAGCAGCTTTCGAGAGACCCAGTACTTC. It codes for CASSFRETQYF.

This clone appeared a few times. This CDR3 is CASSRDLIRHEQFF. CDR3 in DNA: TGTGCCAGCAGTCGGGACTTGATCCGCCATGAGCAGTTCTTC. V and J are TRBV27 and TRBJ2-1; TRBD2 is a possible D gene (6 bases). The ends were cut back, 5 bases at V and 8 bases at J, with 16 bases in the middle. There are 14 residues in the CDR3. From germline, CDR1 is MNHEY and CDR2 SMNVEV (reference sequence).

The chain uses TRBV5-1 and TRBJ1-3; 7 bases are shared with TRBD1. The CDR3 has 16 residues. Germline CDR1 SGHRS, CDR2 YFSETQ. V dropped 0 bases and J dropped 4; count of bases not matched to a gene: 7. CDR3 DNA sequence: TGCGCCAGCAGCTTGGGAGGGGGCGCAGGCGGAAACACCATATATTTT. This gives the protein CASSLGGGAGGNTIYF.

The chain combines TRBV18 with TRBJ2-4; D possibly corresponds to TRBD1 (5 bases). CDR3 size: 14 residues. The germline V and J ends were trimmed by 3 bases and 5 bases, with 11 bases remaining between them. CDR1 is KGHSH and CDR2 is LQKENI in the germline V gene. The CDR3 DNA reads TGTGCCAGCTCACCCGACAGTGGCCAAAACATTCAGTACTTC. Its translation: CASSPDSGQNIQYF.

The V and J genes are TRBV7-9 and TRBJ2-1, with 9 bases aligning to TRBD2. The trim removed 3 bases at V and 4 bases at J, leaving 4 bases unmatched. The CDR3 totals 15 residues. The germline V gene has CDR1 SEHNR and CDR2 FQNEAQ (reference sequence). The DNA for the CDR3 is TGTGCCAGCAGCTTGGCTAGCGGGACGTACAATGAGCAGTTCTTC. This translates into CASSLASGTYNEQFF.

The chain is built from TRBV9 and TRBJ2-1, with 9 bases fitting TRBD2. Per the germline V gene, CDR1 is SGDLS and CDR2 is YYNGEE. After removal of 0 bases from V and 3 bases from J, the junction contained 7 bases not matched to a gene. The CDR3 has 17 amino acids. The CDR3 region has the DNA TGTGCCAGCAGCGTAGGGTCTAGCGGGGCCATCTACAATGAGCAGTTCTTC. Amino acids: CASSVGSSGAIYNEQFF. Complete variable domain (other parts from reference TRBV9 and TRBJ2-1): DSGVTQTPKHLITATGQRVTLRCSPRSGDLSVYWYQQSLDQGLQFLIQYYNGEERAKGNILERFSAQQFPDLHSELNLSSLELGDSALYFCASSVGSSGAIYNEQFFGPGTRLTVL.

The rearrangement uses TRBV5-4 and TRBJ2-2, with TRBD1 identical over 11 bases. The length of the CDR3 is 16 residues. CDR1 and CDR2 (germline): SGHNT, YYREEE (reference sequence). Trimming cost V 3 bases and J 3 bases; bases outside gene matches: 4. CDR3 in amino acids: CASSYGQGAYTGELFF. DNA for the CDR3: TGTGCCAGCAGCTACGGACAGGGGGCTTACACCGGGGAGCTGTTTTTT.

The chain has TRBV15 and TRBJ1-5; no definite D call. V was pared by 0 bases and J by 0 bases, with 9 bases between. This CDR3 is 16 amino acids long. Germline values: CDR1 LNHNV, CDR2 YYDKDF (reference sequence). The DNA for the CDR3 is TGTGCCACCAGCAGAGACACGGGTTTTAGCAATCAGCCCCAGCATTTT. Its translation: CATSRDTGFSNQPQHF.

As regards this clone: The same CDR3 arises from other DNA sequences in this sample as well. CDR3 protein: CASSIASGTPYEQYF. CDR3 DNA: TGTGCCAGTAGTATTGCGTCAGGTACCCCCTACGAGCAGTACTTC. The chain is built from TRBV19 and TRBJ2-7, with no clear D. V lost 3 bases and J lost 2, with 14 bases in between. Germline CDR1 LNHDA, CDR2 SQIVND (reference sequence). The CDR3 has 15 amino acids.

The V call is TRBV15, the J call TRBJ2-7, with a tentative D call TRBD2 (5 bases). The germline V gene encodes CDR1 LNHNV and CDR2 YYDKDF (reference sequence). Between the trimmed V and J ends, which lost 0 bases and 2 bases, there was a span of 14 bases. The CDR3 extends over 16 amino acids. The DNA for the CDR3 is TGTGCCACCAGCAGAGATAAAGCGGCCCCCGCCTACGAGCAGTACTTC. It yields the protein CATSRDKAAPAYEQYF.

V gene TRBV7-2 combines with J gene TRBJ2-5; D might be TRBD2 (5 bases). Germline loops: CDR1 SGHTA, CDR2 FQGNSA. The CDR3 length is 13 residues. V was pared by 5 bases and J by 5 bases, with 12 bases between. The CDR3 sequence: CASSEGLGETQYF. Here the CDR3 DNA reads TGTGCCAGCAGCGAGGGCCTGGGGGAGACCCAGTACTTC.

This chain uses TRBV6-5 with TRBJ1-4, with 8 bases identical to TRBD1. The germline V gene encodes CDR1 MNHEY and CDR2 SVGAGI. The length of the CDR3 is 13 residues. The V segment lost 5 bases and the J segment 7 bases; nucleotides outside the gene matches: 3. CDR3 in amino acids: CASSRTGSEKLFF. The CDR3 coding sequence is TGTGCCAGCAGTCGGACAGGGTCTGAAAAACTGTTTTTT.

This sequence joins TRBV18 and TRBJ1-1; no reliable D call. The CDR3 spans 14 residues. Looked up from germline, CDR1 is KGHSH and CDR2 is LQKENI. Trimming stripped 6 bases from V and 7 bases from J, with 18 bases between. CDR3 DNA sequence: TGTGCCAGCTCGCTAAGACATTTAGCGGGTGAAGCTTTCTTT. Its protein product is CASSLRHLAGEAFF.

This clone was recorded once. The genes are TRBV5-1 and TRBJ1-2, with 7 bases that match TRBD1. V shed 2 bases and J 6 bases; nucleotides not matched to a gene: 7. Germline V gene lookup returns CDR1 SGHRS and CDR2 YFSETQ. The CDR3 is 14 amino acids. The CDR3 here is CASSLGGGLDGYTF. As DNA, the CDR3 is TGCGCCAGCAGCTTAGGGGGCGGATTAGATGGCTACACCTTC.

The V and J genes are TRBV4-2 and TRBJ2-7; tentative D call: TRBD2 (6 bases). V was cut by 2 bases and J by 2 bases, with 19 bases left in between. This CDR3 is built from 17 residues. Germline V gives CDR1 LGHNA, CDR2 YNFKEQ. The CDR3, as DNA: TGTGCCAGCAGCCAAAGACTTGGGGGGACGGGAGCCTACGAGCAGTACTTC. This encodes CASSQRLGGTGAYEQYF.

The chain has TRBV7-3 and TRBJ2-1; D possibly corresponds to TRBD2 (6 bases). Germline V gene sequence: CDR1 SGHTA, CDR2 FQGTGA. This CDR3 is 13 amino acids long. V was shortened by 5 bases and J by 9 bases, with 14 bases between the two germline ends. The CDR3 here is CASSPRLGAEQFF. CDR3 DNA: TGTGCCAGCAGCCCGCGACTAGGAGCTGAGCAGTTCTTC. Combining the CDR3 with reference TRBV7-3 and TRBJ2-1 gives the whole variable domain GAGVSQTPSNKVTEKGKYVELRCDPISGHTALYWYRQSLGQGPEFLIYFQGTGAADDSGLPNDRFFAVRPEGSVSTLKIQRTERGDSAVYLCASSPRLGAEQFFGPGTRLTVL.

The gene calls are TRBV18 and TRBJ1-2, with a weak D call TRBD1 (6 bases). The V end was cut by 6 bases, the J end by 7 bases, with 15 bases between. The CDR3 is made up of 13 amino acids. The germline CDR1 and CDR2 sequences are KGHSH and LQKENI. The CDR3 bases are TGTGCCAGCTCCACAGACAGGAGCCTTGGCTACACCTTC. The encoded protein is CASSTDRSLGYTF.

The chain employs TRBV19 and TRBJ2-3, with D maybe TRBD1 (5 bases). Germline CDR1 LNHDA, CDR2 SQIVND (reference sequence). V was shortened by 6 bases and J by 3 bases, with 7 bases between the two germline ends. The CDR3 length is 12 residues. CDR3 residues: CASRGVTDTQYF. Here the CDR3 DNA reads TGTGCCAGTAGAGGGGTTACAGATACGCAGTATTTT.

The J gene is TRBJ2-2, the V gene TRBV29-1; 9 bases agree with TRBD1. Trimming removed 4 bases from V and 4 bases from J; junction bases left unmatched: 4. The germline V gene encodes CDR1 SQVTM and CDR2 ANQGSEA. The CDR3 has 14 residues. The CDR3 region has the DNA TGCAGCGTTGCAACAGGGGGCTTCACCGGGGAGCTGTTTTTT. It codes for CSVATGGFTGELFF.

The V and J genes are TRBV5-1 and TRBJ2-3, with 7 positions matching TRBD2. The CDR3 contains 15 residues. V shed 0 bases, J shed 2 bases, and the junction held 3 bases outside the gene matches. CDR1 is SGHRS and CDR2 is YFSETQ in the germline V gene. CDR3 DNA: TGCGCCAGCAGCTTGGCGGGACTACCCACAGATACGCAGTATTTT. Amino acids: CASSLAGLPTDTQYF. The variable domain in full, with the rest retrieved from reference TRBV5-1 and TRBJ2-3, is KAGVTQTPRYLIKTRGQQVTLSCSPISGHRSVSWYQQTPGQGLQFLFEYFSETQRNKGNFPGRFSGRQFSNSRSEMNVSTLELGDSALYLCASSLAGLPTDTQYFGPGTRLTVL.

CDR3 protein: CASSLGTGIGETQYF. The CDR3 DNA follows: TGCGCCAGCAGCTTGGGGACAGGGATAGGGGAGACCCAGTACTTC. J is TRBJ2-5 and V is TRBV5-1; 8 bases fit TRBD1. The CDR3 loop spans 15 amino acids. V shed 0 bases, J shed 5 bases, and the junction held 6 bases outside the gene matches. CDR1 is SGHRS and CDR2 is YFSETQ in the germline V gene.

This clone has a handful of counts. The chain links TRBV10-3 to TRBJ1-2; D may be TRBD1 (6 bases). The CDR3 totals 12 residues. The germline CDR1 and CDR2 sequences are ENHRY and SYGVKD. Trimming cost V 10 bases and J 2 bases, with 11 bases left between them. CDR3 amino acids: CATHRVNYGYTF. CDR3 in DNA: TGTGCCACCCACAGGGTGAACTATGGCTACACCTTC.

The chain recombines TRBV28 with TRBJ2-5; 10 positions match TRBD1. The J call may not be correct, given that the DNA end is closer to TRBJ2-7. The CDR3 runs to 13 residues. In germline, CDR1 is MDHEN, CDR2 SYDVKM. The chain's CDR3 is CATETGGGYEQYF. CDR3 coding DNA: TGTGCCACCGAGACAGGGGGCGGGTACGAGCAGTACTTC.

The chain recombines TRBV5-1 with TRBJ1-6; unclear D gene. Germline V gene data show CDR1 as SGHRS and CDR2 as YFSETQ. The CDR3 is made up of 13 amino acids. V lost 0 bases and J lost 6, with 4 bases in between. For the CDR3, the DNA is TGCGCCAGCAGCTTGGCTCCTAATTCACCCCTCCACTTT. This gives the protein CASSLAPNSPLHF.